This T cell receptor (beta chain) was recorded in a study of cytomegalovirus exposure and HLA in healthy donors. The germline V gene encodes CDR1 LNHDA and CDR2 SQIVND (reference sequence). The CDR3 has 15 residues. V gave up 5 bases and J gave up 1 base, with 12 bases separating them. Assay used: immunoSEQ multiplex PCR; TCRdb lists only in-frame clones, some missing. This table has approximately 170,000 clones, 85% appearing once. This clone was counted a few times. Its antigen is unidentified. Study-level findings and limits: Rare sequences made up most TCRs, while some public TCRs were found in many donors. The finding came from a later analysis; first-cohort TCR clusters tended to co-occur in the 95 to 150 validation repertoires. There were around 160 TCR beta chains listed as cytomegalovirus-associated.

The donors were in the roughly 120-subject validation cohort; that cohort was separate from the roughly 680-subject first cohort. The source material was PBMCs. This TCR was sampled from a man between 18 and 35 years old in good health and CMV-seropositive. The chain uses TRBV19 and TRBJ1-5, with D possibly being TRBD1 (6 bases). CDR3 coding DNA: TGTGCCAGTAGTCACAGGGACGGAAGCAATCAGCCCCAGCATTTT. Translation: CASSHRDGSNQPQHF.